This entry describes one TCR beta chain. No antigen is known for it. The germline V gene encodes CDR1 SNHLY and CDR2 FYNNEI. The CDR3 extends over 14 amino acids. J lost 3 bases, V lost 8 bases, and 7 bases had no gene match. This entry is derived from a study of shared clonotypes between healthy human individuals. About the research overall: CD4 naive and memory got three plates each, CD8 naive two, CD8 memory one.

Overall study results and limits: A small donor pool kept down the genetic and exposure-history diversity that was represented. Naive CD4 clonotype sharing across a few donors was approximately 5%.

When replicate PCRs were run on sorted subsets, they used roughly 0.2 ug DNA, approximately 33,000 T cell genomes. TCRdb's table, derived via immunoSEQ multiplex PCR, lists solely in-frame clones and lacks some. The sample lists some 2 million clones, roughly 95% seen once, with 0.1% to 0.15% in the top ten. This TCR was sampled from a man between 18 and 35 years old in good health. The sequencing sample was made of naive CD4+ T cells sorted from blood. Subset given: CD45RA+ positively selected. This chain uses TRBV2 with TRBJ1-5; 7 bases are a match to TRBD1. The CDR3 nucleotides read TGTGCCAGCTCCTCGACAGGGAACAATCAGCCCCAGCATTTT. It codes for CASSSTGNNQPQHF. The full variable domain, rest sourced from reference TRBV2 and TRBJ1-5, is EPEVTQTPSHQVTQMGQEVILRCVPISNHLYFYWYRQILGQKVEFLVSFYNNEISEKSEIFDDQFSVERPDGSNFTLKIRSTKLEDSAMYFCASSSTGNNQPQHFGDGTRLSIL.